The 28 T cell receptor beta chains in this list originate from one sample, sequenced in a study of cytomegalovirus exposure and HLA in healthy donors. PCR used 60 Vbeta primers and 13 Jbeta primers. Sequencing used immunoSEQ multiplex PCR; TCRdb keeps in-frame clones, though not all of them. The sample lists some 140,000 clones, 70% to 80% occurring once. Sequencing input: PBMCs. These receptors originate from a man younger than 45 in good health and CMV-seronegative.

A remark on this clone: The junction does not match germline at one end; this may be a read error. CDR3 residues: CASSLDRRGPLSRF. The CDR3 nucleotides are TGTGCCAGCAGCTTAGACCGCCGGGGTCCGCTATCCCGCTTC. The rearrangement uses TRBV11-2 and TRBJ2-7, with a tentative D call TRBD2 (5 bases). The CDR3 consists of 14 residues. CDR1 is SGHAT and CDR2 is FQNNGV in the germline V gene. Drawing the rest from reference TRBV11-2 and TRBJ2-7, the complete variable domain is EAGVAQSPRYKIIEKRQSVAFWCNPISGHATLYWYQQILGQGPKLLIQFQNNGVVDDSQLPKDRFSAERLKGVDSTLKIQPAKLEDSAVYLCASSLDRRGPLSRFGPGTRLTVT.

In its sample, this clone was seen a few times. This sequence joins TRBV13 and TRBJ2-1; 8 bases are a match to TRBD2. The CDR3 has 16 residues. V trimming: 5 bases; J trimming: 8 bases; junction bases outside the gene matches: 14. From germline, CDR1 is PRHDT and CDR2 FYEKMQ (reference sequence). The CDR3 coding sequence is TGTGCCAGCAGCCCCAACCTCAGACTAGCGAGGCATGAGCAGTTCTTC. The encoded protein is CASSPNLRLARHEQFF.

The chain links TRBV28 to TRBJ2-2, with D tentatively TRBD2 (5 bases). The CDR3 is 15 residues long. The germline V and J ends were trimmed by 1 base and 5 bases, with 11 bases remaining between them. Germline V CDR1 and CDR2: MDHEN, SYDVKM. The CDR3 coding sequence is TGTGCCAGCAGTTTATCCCTGGGCGGGACCGGGGAGCTGTTTTTT. This translates into CASSLSLGGTGELFF. Looking up the rest from reference TRBV28 and TRBJ2-2 gives the full variable domain: DVKVTQSSRYLVKRTGEKVFLECVQDMDHENMFWYRQDPGLGLRLIYFSYDVKMKEKGDIPEGYSVSREKKERFSLILESASTNQTSMYLCASSLSLGGTGELFFGEGSRLTVL.

This clone was observed a few times. The chain combines TRBV7-6 with TRBJ2-7; D possibly corresponds to TRBD1 (5 bases). This CDR3 comprises 12 residues. Germline V gives CDR1 SGHVS, CDR2 FNYEAQ. The ends were cut back, 5 bases at V and 7 bases at J, with 12 bases in the middle. The CDR3 reads CASSQGPREQYF. CDR3 DNA: TGTGCCAGCAGCCAGGGTCCAAGGGAGCAGTACTTC.

The chain uses TRBV6-6 and TRBJ2-7; D might be TRBD2 (5 bases). CDR1 is MNHNY and CDR2 is SVGAGI in the germline V gene (reference sequence). Trimming pared 0 bases from V and 5 bases from J, leaving 8 bases between. The CDR3 has 13 amino acids. Here the CDR3 DNA reads TGTGCCAGCAGTTACTCGATCGGGGACGAGCAGTACTTC. Translating gives CASSYSIGDEQYF.

V usage is TRBV7-6 and J usage is TRBJ2-7, with TRBD2 as a possible D gene (5 bases). V dropped 1 base and J dropped 2 bases, with 9 bases sitting between them. CDR1 and CDR2 from the germline V gene are SGHVS and FNYEAQ. The CDR3 contains 14 residues. The CDR3 DNA is TGTGCCAGCAGCTTAGGAGGGTACCCCTACGAGCAGTACTTC. Residues: CASSLGGYPYEQYF.

The V call is TRBV28, the J call TRBJ1-5; 9 bases map to TRBD1. The germline CDR1 and CDR2 sequences are MDHEN and SYDVKM. The CDR3 runs 14 residues. J was trimmed by 4 bases and V by 6 bases; bases with no gene match: 4. The CDR3 region is CASSRDRENQPQHF. CDR3 nucleotides: TGTGCCAGCAGCAGGGACAGGGAAAATCAGCCCCAGCATTTT.

V and J are TRBV19 and TRBJ2-3; D might be TRBD2 (6 bases). The germline gives CDR1 LNHDA, CDR2 SQIVND (reference sequence). Trimming stripped 6 bases from V and 3 bases from J, with 16 bases between. The CDR3 spans 15 residues. Here the CDR3 reads CASSSIGGGTDTQYF. The CDR3 DNA follows: TGTGCCAGTAGCTCAATAGGAGGAGGGACAGATACGCAGTATTTT.

The chain uses TRBV9 and TRBJ2-3, with 12 bases identical to TRBD2. Looked up from germline, CDR1 is SGDLS and CDR2 is YYNGEE. There are 17 residues in the CDR3. Unmatched junction bases numbered 8, after V lost 0 bases and J lost 6 bases. The chain's CDR3 is CASSVDPRTSGADTQYF. The CDR3 DNA reads TGTGCCAGCAGCGTAGACCCCAGGACTAGCGGGGCGGATACGCAGTATTTT. Filled out from reference TRBV9 and TRBJ2-3, the complete variable domain reads DSGVTQTPKHLITATGQRVTLRCSPRSGDLSVYWYQQSLDQGLQFLIQYYNGEERAKGNILERFSAQQFPDLHSELNLSSLELGDSALYFCASSVDPRTSGADTQYFGPGTRLTVL.

V gene TRBV9 combines with J gene TRBJ2-1; TRBD2 aligns across 10 bases. J was trimmed by 5 bases and V by 0 bases; bases with no gene match: 8. The CDR3 is 17 amino acids. CDR1 SGDLS and CDR2 YYNGEE come from the germline V gene. The chain's CDR3 is CASSVGGAGGPNNEQFF. In DNA, the CDR3 is TGTGCCAGCAGCGTAGGAGGAGCGGGAGGGCCAAACAATGAGCAGTTCTTC.

V is TRBV28 and J is TRBJ1-2; 7 nucleotides agree with TRBD1. The CDR3 is 14 residues long. Germline trimming cut 7 bases from V and 8 bases from J; bases unmatched to any gene: 13. The germline CDR1 and CDR2 sequences are MDHEN and SYDVKM. The DNA for the CDR3 is TGTGCCAGCACTGGCGGGACAGTGCGTCGCGGCTACACCTTC. Translated: CASTGGTVRRGYTF.

This clone was seen a handful of times. The chain carries TRBV4-1 and TRBJ2-5; TRBD1 is a possible D gene (5 bases). With the DNA end fitting TRBJ2-7 better, the J assignment may be wrong. The CDR3 loop spans 14 amino acids. CDR1 and CDR2 from the germline V gene are MGHRA and YSYEKL. CDR3 DNA: TGCGCCAGCAGCCAAGAAGGGGCTTACTACGAGCAGTACTTC. Residues: CASSQEGAYYEQYF.

This chain connects TRBV4-3 to TRBJ2-7, with D maybe TRBD2 (5 bases). In germline, CDR1 is LGHNA, CDR2 YSLEER. V lost 1 base and J lost 6, with 10 bases in between. The CDR3 spans 13 residues. CDR3 protein: CASSQGGGSEQYF. CDR3 coding DNA: TGCGCCAGCAGCCAAGGAGGAGGAAGCGAGCAGTACTTC.

The chain recombines TRBV28 with TRBJ2-7; no definite D call. Trimming pared 7 bases from V and 2 bases from J, leaving 12 bases between. The CDR3 consists of 13 residues. Germline CDR1 is MDHEN and CDR2 is SYDVKM. CDR3 DNA sequence: TGTGCCAGCAAAAGCGACTTCCCCTACGAGCAGTACTTC. The encoded protein is CASKSDFPYEQYF.

The chain combines TRBV2 with TRBJ2-3; TRBD1 aligns across 7 bases. The CDR3 runs to 14 residues. CDR1 and CDR2 from the germline V gene are SNHLY and FYNNEI. Trimming at V came to 6 bases and at J to 4 bases, leaving 7 bases not matched to a gene. The CDR3 coding sequence is TGTGCCAGCAGGGAAACAGGGGACGCAGATACGCAGTATTTT. Residues: CASRETGDADTQYF.

The chain carries TRBV28 and TRBJ1-6; D not resolved. V lost 6 bases to trimming and J lost 0 bases, with 3 bases between them. Germline CDR1 is MDHEN and CDR2 is SYDVKM. The CDR3 has 13 residues. The CDR3 region is CASSGSYNSPLHF. The CDR3 nucleotides read TGTGCCAGCAGCGGCTCCTATAATTCACCCCTCCACTTT.

This sequence joins TRBV19 and TRBJ2-7; 10 bases line up with TRBD2. The V and J ends lost 1 base and 3 bases, in that order; junction bases with no gene match: 3. This CDR3 has 15 amino acids. Germline-derived CDR1 and CDR2 are LNHDA and SQIVND (reference sequence). CDR3 nucleotides: TGTGCCAGTAGTATAGGACTAGCGGGCGGCTACGAGCAGTACTTC. Protein: CASSIGLAGGYEQYF.

The chain carries TRBV5-1 and TRBJ2-5; 8 nucleotides line up with TRBD2. Germline V lookup: CDR1 SGHRS, CDR2 YFSETQ. V dropped 4 bases and J dropped 4; count of bases not matched to a gene: 6. This CDR3 has 14 residues. CDR3 coding DNA: TGCGCCAGCAGCCCCGGGGGGGCCGCAGAGACCCAGTACTTC. Residues: CASSPGGAAETQYF.

V gene TRBV28 combines with J gene TRBJ2-7, with 12 bases identical to TRBD2. V was pared by 4 bases and J by 2 bases, with 12 bases of the junction left unmatched. The CDR3 consists of 18 residues. CDR1 is MDHEN, CDR2 SYDVKM, per germline. This CDR3 is CASSSVPPGLAGTYEQYF. The CDR3 DNA reads TGTGCCAGCAGTTCCGTACCTCCGGGACTAGCGGGTACCTACGAGCAGTACTTC. Full variable domain (missing parts from reference TRBV28 and TRBJ2-7): DVKVTQSSRYLVKRTGEKVFLECVQDMDHENMFWYRQDPGLGLRLIYFSYDVKMKEKGDIPEGYSVSREKKERFSLILESASTNQTSMYLCASSSVPPGLAGTYEQYFGPGTRLTVT.

The gene calls are TRBV25-1 and TRBJ2-1, with 11 bases fitting TRBD2. The CDR3 consists of 16 residues. CDR1 is MGHDK and CDR2 is SYGVNS in the germline V gene. Trimming removed 2 bases from V and 5 bases from J; junction bases left unmatched: 5. The CDR3 DNA sequence: TGTGCCAGCAGTGAACCTCTGACTAGCGGGAACAATGAGCAGTTCTTC. This gives the protein CASSEPLTSGNNEQFF. Together with reference TRBV25-1 and TRBJ2-1, the CDR3 gives the full variable domain: EADIYQTPRYLVIGTGKKITLECSQTMGHDKMYWYQQDPGMELHLIHYSYGVNSTEKGDLSSESTVSRIRTEHFPLTLESARPSHTSQYLCASSEPLTSGNNEQFFGPGTRLTVL.

The rearrangement joins TRBV7-2 to TRBJ1-5; perhaps TRBD1 as D (6 bases). V gave up 1 base and J gave up 7 bases, with 11 bases separating them. The CDR3 is 14 residues long. Germline values: CDR1 SGHTA, CDR2 FQGNSA. CDR3 sequence reads: CASSLGGQGQPQHF. CDR3 DNA: TGTGCCAGCAGCTTAGGGGGGCAGGGACAGCCCCAGCATTTT.

The chain employs TRBV19 and TRBJ2-7; TRBD1 is a possible D gene (5 bases). This CDR3 region has 12 residues. The V gene's germline CDR1 is LNHDA and CDR2 SQIVND (reference sequence). The CDR3 spells CAINPGTYEQYF. CDR3 coding DNA: TGTGCTATTAATCCAGGGACCTACGAGCAGTACTTC.

The V gene is TRBV5-4, the J gene TRBJ1-1; D unresolved. The germline CDR1 and CDR2 sequences are SGHNT and YYREEE (reference sequence). The CDR3 consists of 12 residues. With 2 bases removed from V and 4 bases from J, the gap between germline ends came to 6 bases. The chain's CDR3 is CASSLGSTEAFF. DNA of the CDR3: TGTGCCAGCAGCTTAGGGAGCACTGAAGCTTTCTTT.

This chain uses TRBV9 with TRBJ2-2, with 14 bases fitting TRBD2. CDR3 size: 16 residues. Losses at the gene ends were 4 bases for V and 5 bases for J; bases not matched to a gene: 4. The germline gives CDR1 SGDLS, CDR2 YYNGEE. The CDR3 DNA reads TGTGCCAGCAGCACCCGACTAGCGGGAGGGACCGGGGAGCTGTTTTTT. Translating gives CASSTRLAGGTGELFF.

V gene TRBV11-1 combines with J gene TRBJ2-7; D not certain. From germline, CDR1 is SGHAT and CDR2 FQDESV (reference sequence). The ends were cut back, 3 bases at V and 4 bases at J, with 13 bases in the middle. The CDR3 sequence is 14 residues long. The CDR3 DNA reads as TGTGCCAGCAGCTTTTTCGGGTCCGGGTACGAGCAGTACTTC. This sequence encodes CASSFFGSGYEQYF.

The chain has TRBV19 and TRBJ1-1; maybe TRBD1 (6 bases). Germline CDR1 and CDR2: LNHDA and SQIVND (reference sequence). Trimming took 9 bases from V and 0 from J, leaving 17 bases between them. The CDR3 spans 15 residues. CDR3 loop: CASKSWTVMNTEAFF. CDR3 nucleotide sequence: TGTGCCAGCAAATCTTGGACAGTCATGAACACTGAAGCTTTCTTT.

This clone was found a few times. This chain links TRBV18 with TRBJ2-7, with 7 positions matching TRBD2. The germline gives CDR1 KGHSH, CDR2 LQKENI. Trimming took 5 bases from V and 2 from J; bases not matched to a gene: 12. This CDR3 is built from 16 residues. The CDR3 sequence: CASSGQGSGGTYEQYF. As DNA, the CDR3 is TGTGCCAGCTCAGGTCAGGGTTCCGGGGGGACCTACGAGCAGTACTTC.

This clone showed up just once. The V gene is TRBV5-4, the J gene TRBJ2-3; TRBD2 matches at 14 bases. In germline, CDR1 is SGHNT, CDR2 YYREEE (reference sequence). The V gene end was trimmed by 2 bases and the J gene end by 1 base; junction bases not matched to a gene: 9. The CDR3 is made up of 19 amino acids. DNA for the CDR3: TGTGCCAGCAGCTTTTCCGGGACTAGCGGGGGTCTTCGCACAGATACGCAGTATTTT. Encoded protein: CASSFSGTSGGLRTDTQYF.